The 18 T cell receptor beta chains presented below share a single source sample, sequenced in a study of blood T cell repertoires in COVID-19 (dated by TCRdb to the early 2020s). The library was generated by the immunoSEQ multiplex PCR assay. The table comes from immuneACCESS by way of TCRdb, which keeps in-frame sequences with V and J called. Part of the clones is missing from these tables; in studies checked, under half for an unresolved V gene and the rest for unknown reasons. A total of some 87,000 clones appear in this sample, about 85% of them only once. The ten largest clones represent more than 20% of the sample. Sample: peripheral blood. These TCRs come from a man at least 80 years old with active or convalescent COVID-19.

The J gene is TRBJ1-1, the V gene TRBV27, with a possible D match to TRBD1 (6 bases). V was shortened by 3 bases and J by 8 bases, with 10 bases between the two germline ends. The CDR3 has 12 residues. Germline V gives CDR1 MNHEY, CDR2 SMNVEV (reference sequence). The CDR3 spells CASSFPTGEAFF. The CDR3 DNA follows: TGTGCCAGCAGTTTCCCGACAGGAGAAGCTTTCTTT.

The J gene is TRBJ1-2, the V gene TRBV6-6, with 8 bases aligning to TRBD1. J gave up 8 bases and V 9 bases, and 8 bases lay outside the gene matches. This CDR3 spans 12 amino acids. The V gene's germline CDR1 is MNHNY and CDR2 SVGAGI (reference sequence). The CDR3 here is CASSTGAFGYTF. The CDR3 DNA reads TGTGCCAGTTCGACAGGGGCCTTCGGCTACACCTTC.

The chain is built from TRBV30 and TRBJ2-7, with D possibly TRBD1 on 5 matching bases. Germline-derived CDR1 and CDR2 are GTSNPN and SVGIG (reference sequence). Trimming stripped 0 bases from V and 1 base from J, with 7 bases between. This CDR3 is built from 13 residues. The CDR3 region has the DNA TGTGCCTGGAGTGTTGCAGGGTCCTACGAGCAGTACTTC. The encoded protein is CAWSVAGSYEQYF.

The chain couples TRBV3-1 (or the pseudogene TRBV3-2) to TRBJ2-1; 9 nucleotides match TRBD1. There are 16 residues in the CDR3. With 4 bases clipped from V and 7 bases from J, the junction kept 11 bases outside the gene matches. Germline loops: CDR1 LGHDT, CDR2 YNNKEL (reference sequence). Here the CDR3 reads CASSRDRDLVMNEQFF. The CDR3 nucleotides are TGTGCCAGCAGCCGGGACAGGGACCTGGTGATGAATGAGCAGTTCTTC.

This chain links TRBV10-3 with TRBJ1-4; unclear D gene. The CDR3 covers 14 residues. Trimming left V 5 bases short and J 7 bases short, with 14 bases between. CDR1 ENHRY and CDR2 SYGVKD come from the germline V gene. CDR3 nucleotides: TGTGCCATCAGTTCCGGGCCCCGGGGTGAAAAACTGTTTTTT. It codes for CAISSGPRGEKLFF.

This clone was counted once. The chain employs TRBV5-1 and TRBJ2-7, with 8 nucleotides matching TRBD1. Germline CDR1 and CDR2: SGHRS and YFSETQ. The V segment lost 3 bases and the J segment 7 bases; nucleotides outside the gene matches: 9. This CDR3 contains 14 residues. The CDR3 spells CASSSGQGSREQYF. In DNA, the CDR3 is TGCGCCAGCAGCTCCGGACAGGGCTCGAGGGAGCAGTACTTC.

This chain uses TRBV19 with TRBJ1-2, with D unclear. Germline V lookup: CDR1 LNHDA, CDR2 SQIVND (reference sequence). The V gene lost 1 base and the J gene lost 4 bases, with 19 bases spanning the gap. This CDR3 contains 17 residues. The CDR3 DNA is TGTGCCAGTAGTATAGCCTCTATAACTCGGGTAACCTATGGCTACACCTTC. It specifies CASSIASITRVTYGYTF.

The table lists this clone with a count of one. The genes are TRBV6-2 or TRBV6-3 and TRBJ1-1; D is undetermined. V lost 7 bases and J lost 6, with 18 bases in between. Germline-derived CDR1 and CDR2 are MNHEY and SVGEGT. This CDR3 is built from 14 residues. The CDR3: CASTPAGKGPEAFF. CDR3 DNA: TGTGCCAGCACCCCGGCGGGGAAGGGTCCTGAAGCTTTCTTT.

The genes are TRBV9 and TRBJ1-2, with D perhaps TRBD1 (6 bases). The V end was cut by 4 bases, the J end by 7 bases, with 23 bases between. In germline, CDR1 is SGDLS, CDR2 YYNGEE. The CDR3 extends over 16 amino acids. CDR3: CASSPRGGGAAGGYTF. CDR3 coding DNA: TGTGCCAGCAGCCCTCGGGGGGGCGGAGCAGCGGGTGGCTACACCTTC.

Remarks on this clone: A read error may produce the germline difference seen at one junction end. The chain links TRBV19 to TRBJ2-4; 10 bases fit TRBD2. The CDR3 sequence is 11 residues long. Germline values: CDR1 LNHDA, CDR2 SQIVND (reference sequence). CDR3 sequence: CASSISGGVHF. CDR3 bases: TGTGCCAGTAGTATCAGCGGGGGGGTGCACTTC. Looking up the rest from reference TRBV19 and TRBJ2-4 gives the full variable domain: DGGITQSPKYLFRKEGQNVTLSCEQNLNHDAMYWYRQDPGQGLRLIYYSQIVNDFQKGDIAEGYSVSREKKESFPLTVTSAQKNPTAFYLCASSISGGVHFGAGTRLSVL.

The gene calls are TRBV3-1 (or the pseudogene TRBV3-2) and TRBJ1-2, with TRBD1 matching over 8 bases. In germline, CDR1 is LGHDT, CDR2 YNNKEL (reference sequence). V lost 4 bases and J lost 6; bases outside the gene matches: 7. The CDR3 contains 14 residues. This CDR3 is CASSPAQGGDGYTF. Here the CDR3 DNA reads TGTGCCAGCAGCCCAGCACAGGGGGGAGATGGCTACACCTTC.

The rearrangement links TRBV7-8 to TRBJ2-1; 8 bases are a match to TRBD2. Trimming took 5 bases from V and 5 from J; bases not matched to a gene: 5. This CDR3 is built from 14 residues. CDR1 SGHVS and CDR2 FQNEAQ come from the germline V gene. The CDR3 DNA follows: TGTGCCAGCAGCGCCGGGGGGGAGGACAATGAGCAGTTCTTC. Amino acid sequence: CASSAGGEDNEQFF.

The CDR3 sequence: CASSRLAGGVETQYF. CDR3 bases: TGTGCCAGCAGTAGACTAGCGGGGGGGGTCGAGACCCAGTACTTC. J is TRBJ2-5 and V is TRBV2, with TRBD2 matching 14 bases. The CDR3 runs to 15 residues. CDR1 and CDR2 (germline): SNHLY, FYNNEI. J gave up 5 bases and V 5 bases, and 4 bases lay outside the gene matches.

The chain couples TRBV12-3 or TRBV12-4 to TRBJ1-3; D is undetermined. The CDR3 has 12 residues. Trimming pared 3 bases from V and 9 bases from J, leaving 9 bases between. The CDR3: CASSFEGITIYF. DNA of the CDR3: TGTGCCAGCAGTTTCGAGGGCATCACCATATATTTT.

The V call is TRBV27, the J call TRBJ2-1; TRBD1 might be the D (6 bases). The CDR3 totals 15 residues. With 6 bases removed from V and 2 bases from J, the gap between germline ends came to 14 bases. CDR1 is MNHEY and CDR2 is SMNVEV in the germline V gene (reference sequence). CDR3 sequence: CASSFTGSPYNEQFF. The CDR3 DNA follows: TGTGCCAGCAGCTTTACAGGGAGCCCCTACAATGAGCAGTTCTTC.

This chain connects TRBV3-1 (or the pseudogene TRBV3-2) to TRBJ1-3, with D unclear. V lost 0 bases and J 0 bases, leaving 6 bases between the germline ends. The length of the CDR3 is 15 residues. CDR1 and CDR2 from the germline V gene are LGHDT and YNNKEL (reference sequence). In DNA, the CDR3 is TGTGCCAGCAGCCAAGATCCAGTCTCTGGAAACACCATATATTTT. The encoded protein is CASSQDPVSGNTIYF.

CDR3 sequence reads: CASSFSQGGYTF. In nucleotides, the CDR3 is TGTGCCAGCAGTTTCTCACAGGGCGGCTACACCTTC. The chain recombines TRBV28 with TRBJ1-2; TRBD1 might be the D (6 bases). Trimming took 3 bases from V and 8 from J, leaving 10 bases between them. Germline V CDR1 and CDR2: MDHEN, SYDVKM. CDR3 length equals 12 residues.

This chain uses TRBV12-5 with TRBJ1-5; 8 bases are a match to TRBD1. Germline CDR1 and CDR2: LGHNT and FRNRAP. V was clipped by 4 bases and J by 3 bases; unmatched bases: 8. CDR3 length: 16 amino acids. The CDR3 nucleotides are TGTGCTAGTGGTTCCGTCAGGGGGCAAATCAATCAGCCCCAGCATTTT. Its protein product is CASGSVRGQINQPQHF.